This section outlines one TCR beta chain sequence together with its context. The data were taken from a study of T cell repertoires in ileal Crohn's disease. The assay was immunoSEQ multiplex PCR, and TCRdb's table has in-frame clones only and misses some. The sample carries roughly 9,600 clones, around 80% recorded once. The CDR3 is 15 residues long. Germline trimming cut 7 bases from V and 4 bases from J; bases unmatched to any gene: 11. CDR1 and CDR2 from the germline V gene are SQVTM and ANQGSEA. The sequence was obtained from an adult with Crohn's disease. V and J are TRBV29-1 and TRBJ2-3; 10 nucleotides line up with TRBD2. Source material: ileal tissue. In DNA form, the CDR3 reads TGCAGCGCCCCCCTAGCGGGAGTGGCGGCAGATACGCAGTATTTT. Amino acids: CSAPLAGVAADTQYF.